This passage covers 14 T cell receptor beta chains from one sample sequenced in a study of T cells in localized non-small cell lung cancer. Using immunoSEQ multiplex PCR, the repertoire was profiled, and TCRdb retains in-frame clones only, with some absent. The table includes fewer than 35,000 clones, roughly 91% detected once. Sequencing used peripheral blood, obtained before any cancer treatment. The receptor set was obtained from an older female donor with stage I lung adenocarcinoma.

This chain connects TRBV7-2 to TRBJ2-5; TRBD1 might be the D (6 bases). Germline CDR1 reads SGHTA; CDR2 reads FQGNSA. The CDR3 spans 15 residues. Deletions cut 1 base from V and 5 bases from J, with 14 bases between. CDR3 DNA: TGTGCCAGCAGCTTAGTTCCCAGGGGAGTGGAGACCCAGTACTTC. Translating it yields CASSLVPRGVETQYF. Looking up the rest from reference TRBV7-2 and TRBJ2-5 gives the full variable domain: GAGVSQSPSNKVTEKGKDVELRCDPISGHTALYWYRQSLGQGLEFLIYFQGNSAPDKSGLPSDRFSAERTGGSVSTLTIQRTQQEDSAVYLCASSLVPRGVETQYFGPGTRLLVL.

V is TRBV4-2 and J is TRBJ2-3, with 14 bases lining up with TRBD2. The V and J ends lost 1 base and 0 bases, in that order; junction bases with no gene match: 3. This CDR3 comprises 18 residues. Germline-derived CDR1 and CDR2 are LGHNA and YNFKEQ. CDR3 in amino acids: CASSQGLAGGPSTDTQYF. DNA for the CDR3: TGTGCCAGCAGCCAAGGACTAGCGGGAGGGCCGAGCACAGATACGCAGTATTTT.

CDR3 nucleotide sequence: TGCGCCAGCAGCCAAGATCAACGCCCAGGGCAGGGTGGCTACACCTTC. Its translation is CASSQDQRPGQGGYTF. This chain links TRBV4-3 with TRBJ1-2; D perhaps matches TRBD1 (5 bases). Germline loops: CDR1 LGHNA, CDR2 YSLEER. V was pared by 0 bases and J by 7 bases, with 18 bases between. The CDR3 is made up of 16 amino acids.

This chain links TRBV18 with TRBJ1-1, with 8 bases that match TRBD1. V dropped 0 bases and J dropped 7; count of bases not matched to a gene: 4. The V gene's germline CDR1 is KGHSH and CDR2 LQKENI. This CDR3 has 14 amino acids. The CDR3 nucleotides are TGTGCCAGCTCACCACCGACAGGGGCCATTGAAGCTTTCTTT. Translating gives CASSPPTGAIEAFF.

The chain carries TRBV10-3 and TRBJ2-7; the match to TRBD2 covers 16 bases. Looked up from germline, CDR1 is ENHRY and CDR2 is SYGVKD. V lost 6 bases, J lost 0 bases, and 5 bases stayed unmatched. The CDR3 runs 17 residues. CDR3: CAISQGLAGGPSYEQYF. The CDR3 coding sequence is TGTGCCATCAGCCAGGGACTAGCGGGAGGGCCCTCCTACGAGCAGTACTTC.

The chain has TRBV7-2 and TRBJ1-2; D unclear. The V and J ends lost 5 bases and 8 bases respectively, with 18 bases between them. The CDR3 consists of 14 residues. The V gene's germline CDR1 is SGHTA and CDR2 FQGNSA. The CDR3 is CASSPSWGTGGYTF. CDR3 DNA: TGTGCCAGCAGCCCAAGTTGGGGAACGGGCGGCTACACCTTC.

The genes are TRBV6-5 and TRBJ1-1; no clear D gene. The germline CDR1 and CDR2 sequences are MNHEY and SVGAGI. The V and J ends lost 0 bases and 4 bases respectively, with 9 bases between them. This CDR3 spans 14 amino acids. This CDR3 is CASSYSAVGTEAFF. DNA for the CDR3: TGTGCCAGCAGTTACTCTGCAGTCGGCACTGAAGCTTTCTTT.

The J gene is TRBJ2-7, the V gene TRBV30; 12 bases are shared with TRBD2. V was clipped by 7 bases and J by 7 bases; unmatched bases: 8. The germline V gene has CDR1 GTSNPN and CDR2 SVGIG (reference sequence). The CDR3 sequence is 13 residues long. The CDR3 spells CALELAGGGEQYF. The CDR3 DNA reads TGTGCCTTAGAGCTAGCGGGAGGGGGGGAGCAGTACTTC.

This rearrangement joins TRBV6-6 to TRBJ2-1; no clear D gene. Trimming shortened V by 4 bases and J by 9 bases, and 13 bases separated the two germline ends. This CDR3 is 13 amino acids long. Germline lookup yields CDR1 MNHNY and CDR2 SVGAGI (reference sequence). CDR3 sequence: CASSSLRHPEQFF. CDR3 DNA sequence: TGTGCCAGCAGTTCGTTAAGACACCCTGAGCAGTTCTTC.

The chain's CDR3 is CASSYQGEGVNEKLFF. CDR3 nucleotide sequence: TGTGCCAGCAGCTACCAGGGGGAGGGGGTAAATGAAAAACTGTTTTTT. The chain couples TRBV6-5 to TRBJ1-4; 7 bases are shared with TRBD1. This CDR3 is 16 amino acids long. The trim removed 6 bases at V and 5 bases at J, leaving 12 bases unmatched. Germline V CDR1 and CDR2: MNHEY, SVGAGI.

This clone was observed a single time. The rearrangement links TRBV5-1 to TRBJ2-7, with D possibly matching TRBD1 (7 bases). Per germline, CDR1 SGHRS and CDR2 YFSETQ. The CDR3 has 15 residues. The V gene lost 3 bases and the J gene lost 2 bases, with 15 bases spanning the gap. The CDR3 nucleotides are TGCGCCAGCAGCTCGGAGGGGACAGCGGCCTACGAGCAGTACTTC. It specifies CASSSEGTAAYEQYF.

The rearrangement links TRBV7-9 to TRBJ1-1, with D unclear. The CDR3 totals 12 residues. The V gene's germline CDR1 is SEHNR and CDR2 FQNEAQ (reference sequence). V was cut by 3 bases and J by 8 bases, with 10 bases left in between. CDR3 nucleotides: TGTGCCAGCAGCTTTACAGACCTGGAAGCTTTCTTT. It translates to CASSFTDLEAFF.

This clone was detected only a few times. V gene TRBV15 combines with J gene TRBJ1-2, with 7 bases fitting TRBD1. The length of the CDR3 is 15 residues. CDR1 and CDR2 from the germline V gene are LNHNV and YYDKDF (reference sequence). With 5 bases clipped from V and 2 bases from J, the junction kept 8 bases outside the gene matches. CDR3 region: CATSQGQRKNYGYTF. CDR3 coding DNA: TGTGCCACCAGCCAGGGACAGAGGAAAAACTATGGCTACACCTTC. The variable domain in full, completed from reference TRBV15 and TRBJ1-2, reads DAMVIQNPRYQVTQFGKPVTLSCSQTLNHNVMYWYQQKSSQAPKLLFHYYDKDFNNEADTPDNFQSRRPNTSFCFLDIRSPGLGDTAMYLCATSQGQRKNYGYTFGSGTRLTVV.

The rearrangement links TRBV5-6 to TRBJ2-1; TRBD2 agrees at 14 bases. The V and J ends lost 4 bases and 1 base, in that order; junction bases with no gene match: 4. This CDR3 is built from 17 residues. Germline V gene data show CDR1 as SGHDT and CDR2 as YYEEEE. The CDR3 loop is CASSPGTSGSSYNEQFF. CDR3 sequence (DNA): TGTGCCAGCAGCCCCGGGACTAGCGGGAGTTCCTACAATGAGCAGTTCTTC.